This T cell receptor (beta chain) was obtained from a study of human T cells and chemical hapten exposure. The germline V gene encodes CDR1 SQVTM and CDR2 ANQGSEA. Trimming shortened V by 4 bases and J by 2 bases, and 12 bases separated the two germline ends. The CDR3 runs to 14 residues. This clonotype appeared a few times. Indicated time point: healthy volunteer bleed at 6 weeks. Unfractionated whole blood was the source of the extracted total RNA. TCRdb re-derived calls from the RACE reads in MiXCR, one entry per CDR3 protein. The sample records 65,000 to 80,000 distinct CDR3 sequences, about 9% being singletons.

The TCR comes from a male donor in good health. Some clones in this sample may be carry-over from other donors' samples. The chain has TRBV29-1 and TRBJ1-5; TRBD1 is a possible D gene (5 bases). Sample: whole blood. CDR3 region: CSVAGGVGNQPQHF. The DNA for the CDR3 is TGCAGCGTTGCGGGAGGGGTAGGCAATCAGCCCCAGCATTTT. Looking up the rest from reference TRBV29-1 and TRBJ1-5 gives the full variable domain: SAVISQKPSRDICQRGTSLTIQCQVDSQVTMMFWYRQQPGQSLTLIATANQGSEATYESGFVIDKFPISRPNLTFSTLTVSNMSPEDSSIYLCSVAGGVGNQPQHFGDGTRLSIL.